This paragraph covers one T cell receptor beta chain sequence. This sample was included in a study of PD-1 blockade in classical Hodgkin lymphoma. All the patients suffered relapse after autologous stem cell transplantation, and brentuximab vedotin exposure differed. The data were produced by immunoSEQ multiplex PCR, yet TCRdb's version contains in-frame clones alone and is incomplete. Here the sample spans some 65,000 clones, over 70% being singletons. The CDR3 is 14 amino acids. Looked up from germline, CDR1 is LNHNV and CDR2 is YYDKDF (reference sequence). Trimming pared 1 base from V and 6 bases from J, leaving 12 bases between.

The sequence was obtained from a human donor with classical Hodgkin lymphoma. The chain carries TRBV15 and TRBJ1-1, with unresolved D. The sequenced sample was peripheral blood mononuclear cells (PBMCs), obtained before the second cycle of nivolumab. The CDR3 is CATSRASGSAEAFF. The CDR3 DNA follows: TGTGCCACCAGCAGAGCGTCGGGGTCAGCTGAAGCTTTCTTT. The complete variable domain, with remaining parts taken from reference TRBV15 and TRBJ1-1, reads DAMVIQNPRYQVTQFGKPVTLSCSQTLNHNVMYWYQQKSSQAPKLLFHYYDKDFNNEADTPDNFQSRRPNTSFCFLDIRSPGLGDTAMYLCATSRASGSAEAFFGQGTRLTVV.